Included here is one TCR beta chain sequence, with context. Its antigen is as yet unknown. The CDR3 has 15 amino acids. Looked up from germline, CDR1 is SNHLY and CDR2 is FYNNEI. The V and J ends lost 1 base and 1 base respectively, with 10 bases between them. The data are from a study of early T cells in non-severe SARS-CoV-2 infection. In the library, individual cDNA molecules carried attached unique molecular identifiers. TCRdb re-derived calls from the 5' RACE reads in MiXCR, one entry per CDR3 protein. Altogether 100,000 to 150,000 distinct CDR3 sequences are present, under 15% being singletons, with the ten largest covering roughly a fifth. General observations from the study: VDJdb matching, biased toward anti-spike CD8 responses, missed private and CD4 specificities.

The clonotype was recovered from an adult who was a healthcare worker with PCR-confirmed SARS-CoV-2 infection or an uninfected control (not recorded which). The rearrangement uses TRBV2 and TRBJ1-1; D unresolved. Material for sequencing was whole blood. CDR3 bases: TGTGCCAGCAGTGAAGGGGGATTGGGGAACACTGAAGCTTTCTTT. Its protein product is CASSEGGLGNTEAFF.